A single sample is the source of the 22 T cell receptor beta chains below, sequenced in a study of Graves' ophthalmopathy and Graves' hyperthyroidism. Amplification from RNA transcripts yielded the TCR beta CDR3 regions. HTBI primers were used in a first-round RT-PCR, which preceded a second-round multiplex PCR. TCRdb re-derived calls from the multiplex PCR reads in MiXCR, one entry per CDR3 protein. The sample lists about 700,000 distinct CDR3 sequences, about two fifths occurring once. Sequencing was performed on peripheral blood. The receptors originated from an adult man with Graves' ophthalmopathy.

This clonotype was detected ten times or more. The chain recombines TRBV5-1 with TRBJ2-5; no definite D call. V lost 3 bases, J lost 3 bases, and 6 bases lay in between. This CDR3 is 12 amino acids long. Per the germline V gene, CDR1 is SGHRS and CDR2 is YFSETQ. Here the CDR3 reads CASSSQEETQYF. CDR3 sequence (DNA): TGCGCCAGCAGCTCACAAGAAGAGACCCAGTACTTC.

This clonotype was detected ten times or more. This chain connects TRBV7-8 to TRBJ2-5; D unclear. This CDR3 has 13 residues. Germline lookup yields CDR1 SGHVS and CDR2 FQNEAQ. V lost 0 bases, J lost 4 bases, and 6 bases lay in between. In nucleotides, the CDR3 is TGTGCCAGCAGCTTAGCTGTCAGAGAGACCCAGTACTTC. It translates to CASSLAVRETQYF.

The V and J genes are TRBV12-3 or TRBV12-4 and TRBJ2-7; D unresolved. This CDR3 contains 16 residues. V was cut by 3 bases and J by 1 base, with 16 bases left in between. In DNA form, the CDR3 reads TGTGCCAGCAGTTTCGGGTCAGCTAGTAAATCCTACGAGCAGTACTTC. The encoded protein is CASSFGSASKSYEQYF.

The CDR3 here is CANTRGVANEQFF. The CDR3, as DNA: TGTGCCAACACCAGGGGAGTCGCCAATGAGCAGTTCTTC. This chain joins TRBV7-9 and TRBJ2-1; D perhaps matches TRBD1 (6 bases). The CDR3 length is 13 residues. Germline V CDR1 and CDR2: SEHNR, FQNEAQ (reference sequence). V lost 10 bases, J lost 6 bases, and 16 bases lay in between.

In the case of this clonotype: A read error is possible here, since a much larger clone lies one base away. The chain carries TRBV7-9 and TRBJ1-5; TRBD1 matches 7 bases. CDR3 length: 14 residues. V gave up 4 bases and J gave up 7 bases; unmatched junction bases: 7. The germline V gene has CDR1 SEHNR and CDR2 FQNEAQ (reference sequence). This CDR3 reads CASSSGQIGQPQHF. In DNA, the CDR3 is TGTGCCAGCAGCTCGGGACAGATAGGCCAGCCCCAGCATTTT.

This chain connects TRBV7-2 to TRBJ1-3; TRBD1 aligns across 10 bases. The CDR3 covers 18 residues. CDR1 and CDR2 from the germline V gene are SGHTA and FQGNSA. The trim removed 4 bases at V and 8 bases at J, leaving 17 bases unmatched. CDR3 amino acids: CASSSDRGRGLLVDTIYF. The DNA of the CDR3 is TGTGCCAGCAGCTCCGACAGGGGGCGCGGGCTTCTCGTGGACACCATATATTTT.

In this sample, this clonotype turned up many times. This rearrangement joins TRBV25-1 to TRBJ2-2, with 8 bases matching TRBD2. From germline, CDR1 is MGHDK and CDR2 SYGVNS. Losses at the gene ends were 8 bases for V and 9 bases for J; bases not matched to a gene: 8. CDR3 length: 13 residues. In nucleotides, the CDR3 is TGTGCCAGCGCGGTAGCGGGACACCGGGAGCTGTTTTTT. This sequence encodes CASAVAGHRELFF.

This chain links TRBV7-2 with TRBJ2-2; TRBD2 is a possible D gene (5 bases). CDR3 size: 16 residues. With 5 bases removed from V and 5 bases from J, the gap between germline ends came to 18 bases. Germline V lookup: CDR1 SGHTA, CDR2 FQGNSA. The CDR3 is CASSPPYGSRTGELFF. CDR3 DNA: TGTGCCAGCAGCCCTCCCTATGGGAGTCGGACCGGGGAGCTGTTTTTT.

This clonotype was detected ten times or more. The chain carries TRBV2 and TRBJ1-3; D unresolved. Per germline, CDR1 SNHLY and CDR2 FYNNEI. Trimming cost V 3 bases and J 9 bases, with 12 bases left between them. The CDR3 spans 13 residues. The DNA for the CDR3 is TGTGCCAGCAGTGACCGCAGCCGGGGCACCATATATTTT. Protein: CASSDRSRGTIYF.

This clonotype showed up just a few times. The V and J genes are TRBV30 and TRBJ1-1; D gene ambiguous. The V end was cut by 0 bases, the J end by 1 base, with 12 bases between. The CDR3 has 15 residues. Germline lookup yields CDR1 GTSNPN and CDR2 SVGIG (reference sequence). Here the CDR3 DNA reads TGTGCCTGGAGTGTAGAACGCTGGCCGAACACTGAAGCTTTCTTT. It specifies CAWSVERWPNTEAFF.

The chain is built from TRBV12-5 and TRBJ2-5, with D possibly being TRBD2 (5 bases). The germline CDR1 and CDR2 sequences are LGHNT and FRNRAP. The CDR3 totals 13 residues. CDR3 in amino acids: CASSLTGIETQYF. The DNA of the CDR3 is TGTGCCAGCAGTTTGACGGGAATCGAGACCCAGTACTTC.

The rearrangement joins TRBV2 to TRBJ2-5, with D perhaps matching TRBD1 (6 bases). Trimming stripped 3 bases from V and 3 bases from J, with 8 bases between. The V gene's germline CDR1 is SNHLY and CDR2 FYNNEI. The CDR3 runs to 13 residues. The CDR3, as DNA: TGTGCCAGCAGTGACGAGGGGGAAGAGACCCAGTACTTC. It is translated as CASSDEGEETQYF.

This clonotype was counted ten times or more. The chain combines TRBV19 with TRBJ2-2; possible D gene TRBD1, 6 bases. Trimming stripped 5 bases from V and 9 bases from J, with 10 bases between. Germline-derived CDR1 and CDR2 are LNHDA and SQIVND (reference sequence). The CDR3 spans 12 residues. The CDR3 loop is CASSQQGRELFF. CDR3 bases: TGTGCCAGTAGTCAACAGGGACGGGAGCTGTTTTTT.

This clonotype was counted a few times. V gene TRBV6-2 or TRBV6-3 combines with J gene TRBJ2-7; no clear D gene. Looked up from germline, CDR1 is MNHEY and CDR2 is SVGEGT. Trimming pared 6 bases from V and 2 bases from J, leaving 11 bases between. This CDR3 comprises 13 residues. The DNA for the CDR3 is TGTGCCAGCAGCCAGACTGACACCTACGAGCAGTACTTC. Translated, it gives CASSQTDTYEQYF.

The chain employs TRBV10-3 and TRBJ2-5; D perhaps matches TRBD1 (5 bases). Between the trimmed V and J ends, which lost 10 bases and 2 bases, there was a span of 8 bases. Germline values: CDR1 ENHRY, CDR2 SYGVKD. The CDR3 is 11 residues long. The CDR3 coding sequence is TGTGCCAGGACACCTCAAGAGACCCAGTACTTC. Its translation: CARTPQETQYF.

This clonotype was found a few times. This rearrangement joins TRBV12-3 or TRBV12-4 to TRBJ2-2; TRBD1 aligns across 10 bases. Unmatched junction bases numbered 4, after V lost 3 bases and J lost 3 bases. The CDR3 has 16 residues. The CDR3 here is CASSLPDRGHTGELFF. The DNA for the CDR3 is TGTGCCAGCAGTTTGCCCGACAGGGGGCACACCGGGGAGCTGTTTTTT.

This clonotype has a count of ten or more. This chain uses TRBV7-2 with TRBJ1-3; no definite D call. The CDR3 sequence is 15 residues long. In germline, CDR1 is SGHTA, CDR2 FQGNSA. The V end lost 2 bases, the J end lost 4 bases, and 12 bases lay between the germline ends. The CDR3 DNA sequence: TGTGCCAGCAGCTTATCAGTAGGGTCAGGAAACACCATATATTTT. Its translation is CASSLSVGSGNTIYF.

A word on this clonotype: A read error may be the cause here, since a much bigger clone is one base away. V is TRBV19 and J is TRBJ1-5; a possible D gene is TRBD1 (6 bases). V lost 6 bases, J lost 4 bases, and 13 bases lay in between. CDR1 and CDR2 from the germline V gene are LNHDA and SQIVND (reference sequence). The CDR3 has 14 residues. The CDR3 region has the DNA TGTGCCAGTAGGCCAGGGGCGAGGAATCAGCCCCAGCATTTT. It translates to CASRPGARNQPQHF.

J is TRBJ1-2 and V is TRBV19; 8 positions agree with TRBD1. CDR1 is LNHDA and CDR2 is SQIVND in the germline V gene (reference sequence). CDR3 length equals 14 residues. V shed 4 bases and J 4 bases; nucleotides not matched to a gene: 5. In DNA, the CDR3 is TGTGCCAGTAGTACCAAAGGACAGGGCTATGGCTACACCTTC. Translation: CASSTKGQGYGYTF. Full variable domain (outside the CDR3, taken from reference TRBV19 and TRBJ1-2): DGGITQSPKYLFRKEGQNVTLSCEQNLNHDAMYWYRQDPGQGLRLIYYSQIVNDFQKGDIAEGYSVSREKKESFPLTVTSAQKNPTAFYLCASSTKGQGYGYTFGSGTRLTVV.

This clonotype appeared a few times. V is TRBV10-2 and J is TRBJ2-3, with D maybe TRBD2 (5 bases). Germline V lookup: CDR1 WSHSY, CDR2 SAAADI. Trimming stripped 2 bases from V and 6 bases from J, with 12 bases between. This CDR3 contains 14 residues. CDR3 in DNA: TGCGCCAGCAGTGAGGCTAGCCCTTGGGATACGCAGTATTTT. Residues: CASSEASPWDTQYF.

This clonotype turned up a few times. The chain joins TRBV3-1 to TRBJ2-5; TRBD2 agrees at 15 bases. From germline, CDR1 is LGHDT and CDR2 YNNKEL (reference sequence). Trimming at V came to 3 bases and at J to 3 bases, leaving 2 bases not matched to a gene. The CDR3 extends over 16 amino acids. CDR3 sequence: CASSHRTSGREETQYF. CDR3 nucleotide sequence: TGTGCCAGCAGCCACCGGACTAGCGGGAGGGAAGAGACCCAGTACTTC.

The J gene is TRBJ2-7, the V gene TRBV7-2; D remains unclear. With 5 bases removed from V and 6 bases from J, the gap between germline ends came to 8 bases. Germline V lookup: CDR1 SGHTA, CDR2 FQGNSA. This CDR3 is built from 11 residues. The CDR3 here is CASSQGCEQYF. As DNA, the CDR3 is TGTGCCAGCAGCCAAGGTTGCGAGCAGTACTTC. The whole variable domain, remainder taken from reference TRBV7-2 and TRBJ2-7, is GAGVSQSPSNKVTEKGKDVELRCDPISGHTALYWYRQSLGQGLEFLIYFQGNSAPDKSGLPSDRFSAERTGGSVSTLTIQRTQQEDSAVYLCASSQGCEQYFGPGTRLTVT.